In its sample, the clone carrying this T cell receptor (beta chain) was seen many times. From 15-18 subjects, over 180 million TCR-beta sequences were obtained in each sequencing run. Using its own MiXCR run on the 5' RACE reads, TCRdb lists one record per CDR3 protein. The table lists 30,000 or so distinct CDR3 sequences, 4% to 5.5% of them singletons, with 20% to 25% in the top ten. Trimming took 4 bases from V and 8 from J; bases not matched to a gene: 17. The CDR3 runs to 17 residues. The germline V gene has CDR1 SGDLS and CDR2 YYNGEE. The sample is drawn from a study of neurological immune-mediated disorders.

The receptor's source is a young man in good health. The V call is TRBV9, the J call TRBJ2-1; 8 bases line up with TRBD2. Sequenced material: PBMCs. CDR3: CASSQAISGVGVHEQFF. The CDR3 DNA reads TGTGCCAGCAGCCAAGCAATTAGCGGGGTAGGGGTGCATGAGCAGTTCTTC.